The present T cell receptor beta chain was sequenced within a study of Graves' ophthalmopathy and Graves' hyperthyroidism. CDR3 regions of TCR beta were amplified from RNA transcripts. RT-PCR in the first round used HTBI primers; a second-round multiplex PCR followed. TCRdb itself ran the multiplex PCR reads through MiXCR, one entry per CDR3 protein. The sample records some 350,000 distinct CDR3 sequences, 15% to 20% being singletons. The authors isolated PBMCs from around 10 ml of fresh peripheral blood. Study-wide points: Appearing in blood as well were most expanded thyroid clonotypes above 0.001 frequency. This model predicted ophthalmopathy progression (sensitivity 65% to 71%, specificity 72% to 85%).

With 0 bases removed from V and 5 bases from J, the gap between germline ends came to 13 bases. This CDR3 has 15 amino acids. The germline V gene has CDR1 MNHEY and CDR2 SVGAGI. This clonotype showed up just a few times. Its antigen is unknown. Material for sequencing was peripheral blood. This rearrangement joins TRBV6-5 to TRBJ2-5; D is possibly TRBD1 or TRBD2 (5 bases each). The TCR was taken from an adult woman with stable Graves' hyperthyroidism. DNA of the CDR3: TGTGCCAGCAGTTACTCATTGGGACCTGAGGAGACCCAGTACTTC. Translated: CASSYSLGPEETQYF.